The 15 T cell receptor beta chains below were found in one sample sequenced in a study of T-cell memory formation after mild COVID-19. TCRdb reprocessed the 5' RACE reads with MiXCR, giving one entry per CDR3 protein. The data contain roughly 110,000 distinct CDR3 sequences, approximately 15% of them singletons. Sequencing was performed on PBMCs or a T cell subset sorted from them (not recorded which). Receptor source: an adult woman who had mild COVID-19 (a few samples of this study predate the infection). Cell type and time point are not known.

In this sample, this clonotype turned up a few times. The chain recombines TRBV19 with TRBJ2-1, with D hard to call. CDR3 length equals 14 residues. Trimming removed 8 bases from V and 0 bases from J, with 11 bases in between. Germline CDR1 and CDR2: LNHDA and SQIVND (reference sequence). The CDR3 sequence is CASRRSSSYNEQFF. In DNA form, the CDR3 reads TGTGCCAGTCGCCGAAGTAGCTCCTACAATGAGCAGTTCTTC. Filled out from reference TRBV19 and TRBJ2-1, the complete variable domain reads DGGITQSPKYLFRKEGQNVTLSCEQNLNHDAMYWYRQDPGQGLRLIYYSQIVNDFQKGDIAEGYSVSREKKESFPLTVTSAQKNPTAFYLCASRRSSSYNEQFFGPGTRLTVL.

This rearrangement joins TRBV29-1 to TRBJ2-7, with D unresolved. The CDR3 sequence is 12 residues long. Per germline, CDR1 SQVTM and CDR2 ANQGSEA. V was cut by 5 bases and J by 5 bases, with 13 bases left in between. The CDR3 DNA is TGCAGCGTTAGGGTGACTGGGAACGAGCAGTACTTC. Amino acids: CSVRVTGNEQYF.

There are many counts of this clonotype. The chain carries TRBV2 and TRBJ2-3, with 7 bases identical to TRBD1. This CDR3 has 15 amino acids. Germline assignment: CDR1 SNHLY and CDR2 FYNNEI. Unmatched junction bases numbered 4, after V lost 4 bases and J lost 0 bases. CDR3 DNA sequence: TGTGCCAGCAGTGGGGGGACAGCTAGCACAGATACGCAGTATTTT. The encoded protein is CASSGGTASTDTQYF.

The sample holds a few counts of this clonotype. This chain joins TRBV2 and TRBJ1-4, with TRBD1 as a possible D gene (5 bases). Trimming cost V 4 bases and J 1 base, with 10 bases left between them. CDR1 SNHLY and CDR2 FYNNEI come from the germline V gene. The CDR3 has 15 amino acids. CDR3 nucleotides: TGTGCCAGCAGTGTGTGGGGGAAAACTAATGAAAAACTGTTTTTT. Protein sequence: CASSVWGKTNEKLFF.

Here the CDR3 reads CASSLAGNSYGYTF. The CDR3 DNA is TGTGCCAGCAGCTTAGCAGGGAATTCCTATGGCTACACCTTC. The chain combines TRBV7-8 with TRBJ1-2, with no clear D. The CDR3 extends over 14 amino acids. The V gene lost 0 bases and the J gene lost 4 bases, with 9 bases spanning the gap. From germline, CDR1 is SGHVS and CDR2 FQNEAQ. The entire variable domain, with the rest obtained from reference TRBV7-8 and TRBJ1-2, is as follows: GAGVSQSPRYKVAKRGQDVALRCDPISGHVSLFWYQQALGQGPEFLTYFQNEAQLDKSGLPSDRFFAERPEGSVSTLKIQRTQQEDSAVYLCASSLAGNSYGYTFGSGTRLTVV.

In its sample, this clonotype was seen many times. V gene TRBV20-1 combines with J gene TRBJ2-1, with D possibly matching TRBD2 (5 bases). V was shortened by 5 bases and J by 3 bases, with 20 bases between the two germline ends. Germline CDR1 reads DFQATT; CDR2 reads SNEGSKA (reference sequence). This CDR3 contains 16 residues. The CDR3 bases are TGCAGTGCTCCCCGTACCGCAAACGGGGACTACAATGAGCAGTTCTTC. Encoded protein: CSAPRTANGDYNEQFF.

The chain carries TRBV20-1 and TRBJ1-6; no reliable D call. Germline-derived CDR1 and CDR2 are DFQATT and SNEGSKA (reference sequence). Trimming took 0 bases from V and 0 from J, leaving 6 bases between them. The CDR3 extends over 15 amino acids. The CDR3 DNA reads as TGCAGTGCTAGAGATACGAGCTCCTATAATTCACCCCTCCACTTT. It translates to CSARDTSSYNSPLHF.

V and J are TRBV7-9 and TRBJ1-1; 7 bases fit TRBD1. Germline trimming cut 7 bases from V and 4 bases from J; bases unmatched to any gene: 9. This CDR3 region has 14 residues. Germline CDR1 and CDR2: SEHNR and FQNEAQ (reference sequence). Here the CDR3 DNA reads TGTGCCAGCACCAGTAAGGGGGCCGGCACTGAAGCTTTCTTT. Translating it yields CASTSKGAGTEAFF.

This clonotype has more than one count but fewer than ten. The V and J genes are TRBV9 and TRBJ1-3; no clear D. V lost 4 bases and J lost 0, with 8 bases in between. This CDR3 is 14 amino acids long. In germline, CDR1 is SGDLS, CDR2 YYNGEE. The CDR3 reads CASSPGNSGNTIYF. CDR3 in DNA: TGTGCCAGCAGCCCGGGGAACTCTGGAAACACCATATATTTT.

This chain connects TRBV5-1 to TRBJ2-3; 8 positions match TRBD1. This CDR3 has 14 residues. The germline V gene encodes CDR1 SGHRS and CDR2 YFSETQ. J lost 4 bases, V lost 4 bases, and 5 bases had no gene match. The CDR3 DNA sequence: TGCGCCAGCAGCGTCGGGACAGGTGCAGATACGCAGTATTTT. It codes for CASSVGTGADTQYF.

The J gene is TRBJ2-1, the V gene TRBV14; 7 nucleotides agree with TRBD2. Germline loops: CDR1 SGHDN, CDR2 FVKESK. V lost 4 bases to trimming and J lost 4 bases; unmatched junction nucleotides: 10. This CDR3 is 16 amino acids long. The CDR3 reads CASSRRVAGVYNEQFF. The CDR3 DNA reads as TGTGCCAGCAGCCGCAGGGTCGCGGGGGTTTACAATGAGCAGTTCTTC.

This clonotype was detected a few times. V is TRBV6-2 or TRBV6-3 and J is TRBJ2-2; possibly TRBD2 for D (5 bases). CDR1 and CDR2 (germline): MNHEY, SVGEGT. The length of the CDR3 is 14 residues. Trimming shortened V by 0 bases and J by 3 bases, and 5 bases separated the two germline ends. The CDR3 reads CASSYSGDTGELFF. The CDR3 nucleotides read TGTGCCAGCAGTTACTCCGGGGACACCGGGGAGCTGTTTTTT.

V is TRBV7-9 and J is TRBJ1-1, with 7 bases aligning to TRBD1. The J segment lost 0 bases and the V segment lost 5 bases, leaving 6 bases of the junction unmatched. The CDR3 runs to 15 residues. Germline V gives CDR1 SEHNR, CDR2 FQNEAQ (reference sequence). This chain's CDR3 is CASSLNTGVNTEAFF. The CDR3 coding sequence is TGTGCCAGCAGCCTAAATACAGGGGTGAACACTGAAGCTTTCTTT.

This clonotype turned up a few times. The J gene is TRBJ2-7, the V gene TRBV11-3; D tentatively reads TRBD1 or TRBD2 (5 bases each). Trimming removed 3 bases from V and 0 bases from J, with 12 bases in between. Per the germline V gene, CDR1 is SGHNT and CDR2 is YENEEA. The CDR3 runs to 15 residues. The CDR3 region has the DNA TGTGCCAGCAGCTTGTTCGACAGCGGCTCCTACGAGCAGTACTTC. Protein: CASSLFDSGSYEQYF.

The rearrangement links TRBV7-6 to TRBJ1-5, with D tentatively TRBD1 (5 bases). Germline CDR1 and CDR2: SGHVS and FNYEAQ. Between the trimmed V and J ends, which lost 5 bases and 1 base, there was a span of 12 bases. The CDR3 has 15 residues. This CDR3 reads CASSRYPGSNQPQHF. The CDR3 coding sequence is TGTGCCAGCAGCCGATACCCAGGGAGCAATCAGCCCCAGCATTTT. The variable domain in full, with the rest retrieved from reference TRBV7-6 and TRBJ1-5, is GAGVSQSPRYKVTKRGQDVALRCDPISGHVSLYWYRQALGQGPEFLTYFNYEAQQDKSGLPNDRFSAERPEGSISTLTIQRTEQRDSAMYRCASSRYPGSNQPQHFGDGTRLSIL.